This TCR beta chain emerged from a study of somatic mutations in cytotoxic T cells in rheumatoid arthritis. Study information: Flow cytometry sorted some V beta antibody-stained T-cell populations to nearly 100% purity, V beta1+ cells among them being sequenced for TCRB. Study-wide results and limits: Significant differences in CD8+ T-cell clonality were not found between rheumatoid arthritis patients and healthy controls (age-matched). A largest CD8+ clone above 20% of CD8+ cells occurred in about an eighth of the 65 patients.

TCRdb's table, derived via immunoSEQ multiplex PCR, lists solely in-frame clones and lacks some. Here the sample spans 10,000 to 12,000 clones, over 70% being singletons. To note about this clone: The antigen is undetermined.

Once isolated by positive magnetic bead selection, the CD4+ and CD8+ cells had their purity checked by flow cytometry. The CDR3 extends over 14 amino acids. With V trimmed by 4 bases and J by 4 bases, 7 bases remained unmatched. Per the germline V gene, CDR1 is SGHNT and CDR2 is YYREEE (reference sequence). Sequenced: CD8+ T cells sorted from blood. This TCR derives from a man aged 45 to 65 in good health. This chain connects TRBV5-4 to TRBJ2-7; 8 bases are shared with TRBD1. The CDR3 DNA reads TGTGCCAGCAGCCCCGACAGGGGTGGTTACGAGCAGTACTTC. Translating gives CASSPDRGGYEQYF.